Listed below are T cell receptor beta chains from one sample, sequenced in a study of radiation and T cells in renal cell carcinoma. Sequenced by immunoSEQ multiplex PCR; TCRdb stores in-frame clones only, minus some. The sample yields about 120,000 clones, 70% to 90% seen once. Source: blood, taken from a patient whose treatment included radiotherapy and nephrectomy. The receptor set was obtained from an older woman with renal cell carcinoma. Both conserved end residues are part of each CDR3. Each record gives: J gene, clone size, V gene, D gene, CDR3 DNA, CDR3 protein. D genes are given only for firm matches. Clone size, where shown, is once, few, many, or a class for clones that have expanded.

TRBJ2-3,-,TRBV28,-,TGTGCCAGCAGTTTACCGGGACTGTACACAGATACGCAGTATTTT,CASSLPGLYTDTQYF
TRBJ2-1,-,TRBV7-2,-,TGTGCCAGCAGCTTAGCGGGGGGTGAGCAGTTCTTC,CASSLAGGEQFF
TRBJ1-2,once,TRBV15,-,TGTGCCACCGCTGTCCCAGCTAACTATGGCTACACCTTC,CATAVPANYGYTF
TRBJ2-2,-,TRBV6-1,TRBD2,TGTGCCAGCCAATCGGGAGGGCCTAGTAACGGGGAGCTGTTTTTT,CASQSGGPSNGELFF
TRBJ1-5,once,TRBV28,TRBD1,TGTGCCAGCAGTTTACGGGACAGGATTCAGCCCCAGCATTTT,CASSLRDRIQPQHF
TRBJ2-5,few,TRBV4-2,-,TGTGCCAGCAGCCCGACAGGAGTGCAAGAGACCCAGTACTTC,CASSPTGVQETQYF
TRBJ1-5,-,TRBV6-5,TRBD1,TGTGCCAGCAAAGGCCGGGACAGGGGCAATCAGCCCCAGCATTTT,CASKGRDRGNQPQHF
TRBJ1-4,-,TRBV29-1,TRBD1,TGTAGCGTGGGACAGGGGGAAAAACTGTTTTTT,CSVGQGEKLFF
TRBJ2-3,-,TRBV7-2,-,TGTGCCAGCAGCTCCCTCCGGGGCAGCACAGATACGCAGTATTTT,CASSSLRGSTDTQYF
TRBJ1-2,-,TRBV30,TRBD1,TGTGCCTGGAGTCAACAGGGGGCGACCTATGGCTACACCTTC,CAWSQQGATYGYTF
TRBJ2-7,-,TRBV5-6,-,TGTGCCAGCAGCTTGCGGGGCAGAGCCTACGAGCAGTACTTC,CASSLRGRAYEQYF
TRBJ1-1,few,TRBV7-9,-,TGTGCCAGCAGCTTATCTGCAGTGAACACTGAAGCTTTCTTT,CASSLSAVNTEAFF